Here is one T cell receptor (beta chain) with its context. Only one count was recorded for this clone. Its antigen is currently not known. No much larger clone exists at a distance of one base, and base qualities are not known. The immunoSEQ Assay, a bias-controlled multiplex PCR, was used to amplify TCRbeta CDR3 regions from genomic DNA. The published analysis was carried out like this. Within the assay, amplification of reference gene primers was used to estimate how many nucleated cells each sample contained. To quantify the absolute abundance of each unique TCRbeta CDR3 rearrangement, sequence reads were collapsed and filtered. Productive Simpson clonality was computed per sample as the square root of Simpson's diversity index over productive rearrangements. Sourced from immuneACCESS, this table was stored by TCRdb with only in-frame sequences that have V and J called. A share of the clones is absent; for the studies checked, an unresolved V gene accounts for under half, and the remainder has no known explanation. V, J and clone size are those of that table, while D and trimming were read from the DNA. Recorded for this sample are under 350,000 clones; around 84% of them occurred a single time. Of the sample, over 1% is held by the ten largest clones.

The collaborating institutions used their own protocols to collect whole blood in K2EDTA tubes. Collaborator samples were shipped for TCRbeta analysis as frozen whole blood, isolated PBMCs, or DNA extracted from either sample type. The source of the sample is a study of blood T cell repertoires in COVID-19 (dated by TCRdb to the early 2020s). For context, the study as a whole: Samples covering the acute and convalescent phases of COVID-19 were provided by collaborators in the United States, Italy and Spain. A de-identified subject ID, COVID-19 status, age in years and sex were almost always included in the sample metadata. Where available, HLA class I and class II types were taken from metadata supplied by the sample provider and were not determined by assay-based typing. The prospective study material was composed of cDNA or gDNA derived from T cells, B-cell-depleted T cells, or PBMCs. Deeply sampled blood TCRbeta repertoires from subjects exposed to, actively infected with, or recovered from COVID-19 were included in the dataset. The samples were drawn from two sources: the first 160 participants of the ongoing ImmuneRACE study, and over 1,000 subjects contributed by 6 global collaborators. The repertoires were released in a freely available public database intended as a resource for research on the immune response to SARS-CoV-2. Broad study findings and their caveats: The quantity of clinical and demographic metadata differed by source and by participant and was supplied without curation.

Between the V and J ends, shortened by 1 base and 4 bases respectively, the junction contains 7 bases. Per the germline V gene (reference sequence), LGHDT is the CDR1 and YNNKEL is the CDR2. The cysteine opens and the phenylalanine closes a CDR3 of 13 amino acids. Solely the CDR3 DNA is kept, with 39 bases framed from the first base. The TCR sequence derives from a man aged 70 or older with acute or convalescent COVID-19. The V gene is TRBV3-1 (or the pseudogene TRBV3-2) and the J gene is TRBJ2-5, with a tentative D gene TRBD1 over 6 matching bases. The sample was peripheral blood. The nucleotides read TGTGCCAGCAGCCAAGCGACAGGAGAGACCCAGTACTTC. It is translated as CASSQATGETQYF.